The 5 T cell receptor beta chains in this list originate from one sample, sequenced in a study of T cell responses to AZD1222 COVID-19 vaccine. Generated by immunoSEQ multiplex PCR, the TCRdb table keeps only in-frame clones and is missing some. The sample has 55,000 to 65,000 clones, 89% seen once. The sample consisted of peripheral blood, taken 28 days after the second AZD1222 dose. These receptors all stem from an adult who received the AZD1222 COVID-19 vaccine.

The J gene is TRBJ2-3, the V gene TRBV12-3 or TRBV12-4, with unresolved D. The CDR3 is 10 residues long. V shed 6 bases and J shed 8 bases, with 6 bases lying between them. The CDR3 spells CASSQTTQYF. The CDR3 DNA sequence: TGTGCCAGCAGCCAAACTACGCAGTATTTT.

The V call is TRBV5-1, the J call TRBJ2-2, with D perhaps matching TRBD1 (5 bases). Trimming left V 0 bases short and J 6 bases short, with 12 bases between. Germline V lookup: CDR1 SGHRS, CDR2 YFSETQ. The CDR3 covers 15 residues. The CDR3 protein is CASSLEGRAAGELFF. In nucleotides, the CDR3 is TGCGCCAGCAGCTTGGAGGGCAGGGCGGCCGGGGAGCTGTTTTTT.

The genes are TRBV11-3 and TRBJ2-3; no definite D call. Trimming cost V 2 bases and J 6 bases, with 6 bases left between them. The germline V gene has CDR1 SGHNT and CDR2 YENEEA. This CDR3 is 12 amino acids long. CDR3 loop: CASSLTADTQYF. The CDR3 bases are TGTGCCAGCAGCTTAACGGCGGATACGCAGTATTTT. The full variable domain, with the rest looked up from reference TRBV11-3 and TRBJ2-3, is EAGVVQSPRYKIIEKKQPVAFWCNPISGHNTLYWYLQNLGQGPELLIRYENEEAVDDSQLPKDRFSAERLKGVDSTLKIQPAELGDSAVYLCASSLTADTQYFGPGTRLTVL.

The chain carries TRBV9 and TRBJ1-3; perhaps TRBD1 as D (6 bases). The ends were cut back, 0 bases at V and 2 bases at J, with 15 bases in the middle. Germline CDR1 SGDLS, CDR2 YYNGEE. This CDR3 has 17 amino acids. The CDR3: CASSVGSRGSTGNTIYF. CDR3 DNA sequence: TGTGCCAGCAGCGTAGGTAGCAGGGGATCTACTGGAAACACCATATATTTT.

DNA for the CDR3: TGTGCCAGCAGCTTAGGTCAGGGGTATGAAAAACTGTTTTTT. The encoded protein is CASSLGQGYEKLFF. The genes are TRBV7-9 and TRBJ1-4, with D possibly being TRBD1 (6 bases). V was shortened by 1 base and J by 6 bases, with 9 bases between the two germline ends. CDR1 is SEHNR, CDR2 FQNEAQ, per germline (reference sequence). The CDR3 totals 14 residues.